This entry lists 7 T cell receptor beta chains sequenced from one sample in a study of blood T cells in healthy people across ages. Through a sample-barcoded 5' primer and a J-beta primer mix, a second PCR was run for roughly 7 to 12 cycles. TCRdb re-called the 5' RACE reads with MiXCR, one entry per CDR3 protein. This table has approximately 680,000 distinct CDR3 sequences, roughly 30% appearing once. What was sequenced was blood. All receptors derive from an elderly woman in good health.

This clonotype has a handful of counts. This chain joins TRBV5-1 and TRBJ1-1; the D gene is possibly TRBD1 (5 bases). The CDR3 is 15 residues long. Trimming stripped 4 bases from V and 6 bases from J, with 19 bases between. Germline assignment: CDR1 SGHRS and CDR2 YFSETQ. CDR3 bases: TGCGCCAGCAGCCTGACAGAGAAAATCGAGGCTGAAGCTTTCTTT. This encodes CASSLTEKIEAEAFF. The full variable domain, with the rest looked up from reference TRBV5-1 and TRBJ1-1, is KAGVTQTPRYLIKTRGQQVTLSCSPISGHRSVSWYQQTPGQGLQFLFEYFSETQRNKGNFPGRFSGRQFSNSRSEMNVSTLELGDSALYLCASSLTEKIEAEAFFGQGTRLTVV.

This clonotype was picked up many times. The chain combines TRBV20-1 with TRBJ1-6; D remains unclear. This CDR3 has 15 amino acids. The V end lost 2 bases, the J end lost 9 bases, and 17 bases lay between the germline ends. CDR1 and CDR2 (germline): DFQATT, SNEGSKA (reference sequence). CDR3 in amino acids: CSARTTTQSTSPLHF. CDR3 coding DNA: TGCAGTGCTAGAACAACCACCCAGTCCACTTCACCCCTCCACTTT.

The CDR3 protein is CSAKKTGPREQFF. The CDR3 bases are TGCAGTGCAAAAAAGACAGGGCCGAGGGAGCAGTTCTTC. This chain uses TRBV20-1 with TRBJ2-1; 7 bases are shared with TRBD1. After removal of 6 bases from V and 10 bases from J, the junction contained 12 bases not matched to a gene. Germline values: CDR1 DFQATT, CDR2 SNEGSKA (reference sequence). The CDR3 is 13 residues long.

The chain has TRBV20-1 and TRBJ2-3, with 10 bases lining up with TRBD2. The CDR3 loop spans 15 amino acids. CDR1 is DFQATT and CDR2 is SNEGSKA in the germline V gene (reference sequence). CDR3 in DNA: TGCAGCAGCAGGGCTAGCGGGAGTTCGACAGATACGCAGTATTTT. Translation: CSSRASGSSTDTQYF.

The chain recombines TRBV9 with TRBJ2-1; 9 positions agree with TRBD2. Germline trimming cut 0 bases from V and 9 bases from J; bases unmatched to any gene: 7. The CDR3 is made up of 15 amino acids. Germline CDR1 reads SGDLS; CDR2 reads YYNGEE. The CDR3 nucleotides read TGTGCCAGCAGCGTAGCGGGCGGGGGGGCCGTTGAGCAGTTCTTC. It codes for CASSVAGGGAVEQFF.

The V and J genes are TRBV2 and TRBJ2-5, with 7 bases aligning to TRBD1. Looked up from germline, CDR1 is SNHLY and CDR2 is FYNNEI. The J segment lost 5 bases and the V segment lost 3 bases, leaving 6 bases of the junction unmatched. The CDR3 loop spans 14 amino acids. The CDR3 DNA reads as TGTGCCAGCAGTGAGGGCAGGGGGTGGGAGACCCAGTACTTC. Amino acids: CASSEGRGWETQYF.

The chain uses TRBV20-1 and TRBJ1-4; D ambiguous. CDR1 is DFQATT, CDR2 SNEGSKA, per germline (reference sequence). V lost 2 bases and J 4 bases, leaving 11 bases between the germline ends. The CDR3 loop spans 14 amino acids. This chain's CDR3 is CSARPPGINEKLFF. In DNA, the CDR3 is TGCAGTGCTAGACCTCCTGGGATTAATGAAAAACTGTTTTTT.